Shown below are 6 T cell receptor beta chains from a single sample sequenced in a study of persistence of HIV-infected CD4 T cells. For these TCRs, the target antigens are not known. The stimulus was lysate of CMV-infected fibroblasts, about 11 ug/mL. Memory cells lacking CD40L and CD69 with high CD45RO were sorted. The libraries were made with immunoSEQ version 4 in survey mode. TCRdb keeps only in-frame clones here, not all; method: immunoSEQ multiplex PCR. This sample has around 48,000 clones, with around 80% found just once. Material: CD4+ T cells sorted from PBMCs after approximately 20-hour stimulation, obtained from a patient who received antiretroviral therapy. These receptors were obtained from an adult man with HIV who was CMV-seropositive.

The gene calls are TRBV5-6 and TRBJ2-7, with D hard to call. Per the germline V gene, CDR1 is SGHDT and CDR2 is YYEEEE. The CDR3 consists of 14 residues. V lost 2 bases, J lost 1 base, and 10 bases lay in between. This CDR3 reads CASSFLGPSYEQYF. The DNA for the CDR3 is TGTGCCAGCAGCTTTCTTGGTCCTTCCTACGAGCAGTACTTC. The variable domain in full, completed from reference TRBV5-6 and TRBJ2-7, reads DAGVTQSPTHLIKTRGQQVTLRCSPKSGHDTVSWYQQALGQGPQFIFQYYEEEERQRGNFPDRFSGHQFPNYSSELNVNALLLGDSALYLCASSFLGPSYEQYFGPGTRLTVT.

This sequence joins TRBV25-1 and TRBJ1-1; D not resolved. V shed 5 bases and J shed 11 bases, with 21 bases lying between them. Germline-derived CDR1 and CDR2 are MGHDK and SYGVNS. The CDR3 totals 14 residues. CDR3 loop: CASSSSERVIRAFF. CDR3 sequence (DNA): TGTGCCAGCAGTAGTTCAGAGAGGGTTATCCGGGCTTTCTTT.

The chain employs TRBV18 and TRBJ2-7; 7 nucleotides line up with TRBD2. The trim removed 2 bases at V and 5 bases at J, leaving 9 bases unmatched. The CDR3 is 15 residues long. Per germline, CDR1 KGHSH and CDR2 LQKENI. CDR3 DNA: TGTGCCAGCTCACCAAGCTCCGGGACTAAAAACGAGCAGTACTTC. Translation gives CASSPSSGTKNEQYF. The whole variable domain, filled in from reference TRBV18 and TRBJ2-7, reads NAGVMQNPRHLVRRRGQEARLRCSPMKGHSHVYWYRQLPEEGLKFMVYLQKENIIDESGMPKERFSAEFPKEGPSILRIQQVVRGDSAAYFCASSPSSGTKNEQYFGPGTRLTVT.

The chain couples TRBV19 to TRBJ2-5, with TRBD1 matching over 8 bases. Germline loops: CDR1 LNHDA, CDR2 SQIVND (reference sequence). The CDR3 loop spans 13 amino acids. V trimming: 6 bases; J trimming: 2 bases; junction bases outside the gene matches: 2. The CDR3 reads CASRRQGQETQYF. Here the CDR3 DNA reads TGTGCCAGTAGACGACAGGGGCAAGAGACCCAGTACTTC.

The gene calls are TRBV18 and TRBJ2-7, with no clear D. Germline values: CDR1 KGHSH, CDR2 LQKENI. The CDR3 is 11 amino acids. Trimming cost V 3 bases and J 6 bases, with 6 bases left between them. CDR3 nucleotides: TGTGCCAGCTCACCGGGGTCCGAGCAGTACTTC. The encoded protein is CASSPGSEQYF.

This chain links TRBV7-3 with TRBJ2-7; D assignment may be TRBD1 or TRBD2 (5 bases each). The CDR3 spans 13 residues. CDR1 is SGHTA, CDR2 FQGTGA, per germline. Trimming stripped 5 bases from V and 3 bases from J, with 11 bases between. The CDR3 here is CASSPGTVYEQYF. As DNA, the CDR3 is TGTGCCAGCAGCCCCGGGACGGTCTACGAGCAGTACTTC.